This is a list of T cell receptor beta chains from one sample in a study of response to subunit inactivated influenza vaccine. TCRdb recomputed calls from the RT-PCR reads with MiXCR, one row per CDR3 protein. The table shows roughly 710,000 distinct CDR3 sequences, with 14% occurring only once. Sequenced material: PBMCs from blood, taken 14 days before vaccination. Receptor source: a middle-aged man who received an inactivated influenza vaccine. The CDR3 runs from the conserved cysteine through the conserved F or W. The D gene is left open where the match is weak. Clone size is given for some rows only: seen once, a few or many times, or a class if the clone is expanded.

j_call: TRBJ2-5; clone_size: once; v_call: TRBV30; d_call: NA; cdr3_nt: TGTGCCTGGACGGGGGCGGAGGAGACCCAGTACTTC; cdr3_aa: CAWTGAEETQYF
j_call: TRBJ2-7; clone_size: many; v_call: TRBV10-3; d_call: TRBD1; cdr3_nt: TGTGCCATCAGTGAGACTTTAACCGGGACAGCGTCCTACGAGCAGTACTTC; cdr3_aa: CAISETLTGTASYEQYF
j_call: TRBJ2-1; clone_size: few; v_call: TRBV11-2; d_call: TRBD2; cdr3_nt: TGTGCCAGCAGCTCCTTACTAGCGGGGGGGCCGGACAATGAGCAGTTCTTC; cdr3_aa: CASSSLLAGGPDNEQFF
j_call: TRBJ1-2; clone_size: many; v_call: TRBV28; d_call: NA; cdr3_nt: TGTGCCAGCACCTCAGGACAGCATGGCTACACCTTC; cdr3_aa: CASTSGQHGYTF
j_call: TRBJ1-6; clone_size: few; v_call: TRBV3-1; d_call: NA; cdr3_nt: TGTGCCAGCAGCCAAGTGGGCCTCTCAGGGGCACCCCTCCACTTT; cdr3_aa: CASSQVGLSGAPLHF
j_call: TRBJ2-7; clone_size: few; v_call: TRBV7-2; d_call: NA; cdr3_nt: TGTGCCAGCAGCTTAATGGAGACCGACGAGCAGTACTTC; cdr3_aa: CASSLMETDEQYF
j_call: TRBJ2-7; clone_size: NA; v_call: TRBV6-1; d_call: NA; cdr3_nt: TGTGCCAGCAGAGGTTTGCCGAGGTCGAGAGCCTACGAGCAGTACTTC; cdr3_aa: CASRGLPRSRAYEQYF
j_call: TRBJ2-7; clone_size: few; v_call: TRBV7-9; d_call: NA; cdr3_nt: TGTGCCAGCAGCACGGGACACCAAACCTACGAGCAGTACTTC; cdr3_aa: CASSTGHQTYEQYF
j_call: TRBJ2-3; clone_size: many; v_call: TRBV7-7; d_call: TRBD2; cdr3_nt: TGTGCCAGCAGCTCAGATACTCGCGGGAGGGTTTCAGATACGCAGTATTTT; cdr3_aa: CASSSDTRGRVSDTQYF
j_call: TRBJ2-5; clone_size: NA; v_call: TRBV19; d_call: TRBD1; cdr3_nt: TGTGCCAGTAGAAGACATACAGGGGGAGAAGAGACCCAGTACTTC; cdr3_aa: CASRRHTGGEETQYF
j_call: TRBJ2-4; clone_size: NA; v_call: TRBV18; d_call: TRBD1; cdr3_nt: TGTGCCAGCTCACCAAGTAAGGGACAGGGTAAAAACATTCAGTACTTC; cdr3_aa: CASSPSKGQGKNIQYF
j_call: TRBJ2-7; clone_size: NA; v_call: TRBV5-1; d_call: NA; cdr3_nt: TGCGCCAGCAGCTTGGCATTCGGCAATTTCTACGAGCAGTACTTC; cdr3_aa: CASSLAFGNFYEQYF
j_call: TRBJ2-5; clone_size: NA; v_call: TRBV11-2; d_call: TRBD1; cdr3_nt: TGTGCCAGCAGCTTAAACAGGGGCGGTGAGACCCAGTACTTC; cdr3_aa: CASSLNRGGETQYF
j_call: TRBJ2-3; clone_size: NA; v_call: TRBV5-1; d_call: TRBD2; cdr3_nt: TGCGCCAGCAGCCAGTCACTAGCGGGACCCACAGATACGCAGTATTTT; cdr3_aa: CASSQSLAGPTDTQYF
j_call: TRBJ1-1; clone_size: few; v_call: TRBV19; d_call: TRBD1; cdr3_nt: TGTGCCAGTAGAACAACAGGGGCCACTGAAGCTTTCTTT; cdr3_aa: CASRTTGATEAFF
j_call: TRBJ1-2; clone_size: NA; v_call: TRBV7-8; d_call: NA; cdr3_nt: TGTGCCAGCAGCTTAGCACCCGGGCGTCCTGGCTACACCTTC; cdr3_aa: CASSLAPGRPGYTF
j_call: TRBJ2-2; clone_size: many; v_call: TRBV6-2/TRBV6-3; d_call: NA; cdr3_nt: TGTGCCAGCAGTTCCGGGACGGTCAACACCGGGGAGCTGTTTTTT; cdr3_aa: CASSSGTVNTGELFF
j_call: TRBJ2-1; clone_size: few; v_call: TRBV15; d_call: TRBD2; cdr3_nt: TGTGCCACCAGCAGAGGAGGTTCCGGGACTAGCGGGGGTAGCTCCTACAATGAGCAGTTCTTC; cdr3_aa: CATSRGGSGTSGGSSYNEQFF
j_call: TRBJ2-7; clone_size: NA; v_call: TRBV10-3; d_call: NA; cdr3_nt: TGTGCCATCAGTGAGTACCTGGCGGACTCCTACGAGCAGTACTTC; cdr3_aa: CAISEYLADSYEQYF
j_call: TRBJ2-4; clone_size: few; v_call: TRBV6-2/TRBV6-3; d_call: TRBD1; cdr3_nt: TGTGCCAGCAGGACGCCGGGACAGGGGCCTTACTTC; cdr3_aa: CASRTPGQGPYF
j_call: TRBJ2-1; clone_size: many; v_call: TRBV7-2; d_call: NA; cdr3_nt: TGTGCCAGCAGCTCAACCCGTTACTCCTACAATGAGCAGTTCTTC; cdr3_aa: CASSSTRYSYNEQFF
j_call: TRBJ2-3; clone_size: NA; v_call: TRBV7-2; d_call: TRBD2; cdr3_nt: TGTGCCAGCTGCCTAGCGGGATACGATACGCAGTATTTT; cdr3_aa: CASCLAGYDTQYF
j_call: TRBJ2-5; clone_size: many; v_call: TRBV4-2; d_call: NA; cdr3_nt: TGTGCCAGCAGCCAAGTGGAAAGAGAGACCCAGTACTTC; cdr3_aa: CASSQVERETQYF
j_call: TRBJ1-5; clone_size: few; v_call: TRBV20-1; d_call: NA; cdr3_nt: TGCAGTGCTAGAGATCTACAGGGTGGTCAGCCCCAGCATTTT; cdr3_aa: CSARDLQGGQPQHF
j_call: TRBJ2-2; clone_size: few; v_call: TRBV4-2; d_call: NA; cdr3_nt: TGTGCCAGCAGCCTAAGGCTTGGAGAACAGGGGGGGCCCACCGGGGAGCTGTTTTTT; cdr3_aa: CASSLRLGEQGGPTGELFF
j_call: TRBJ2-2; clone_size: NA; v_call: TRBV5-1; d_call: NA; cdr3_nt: TGCGCCAGCAGCCGTTCGAGCGGACCGAACACCGGGGAGCTGTTTTTT; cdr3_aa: CASSRSSGPNTGELFF
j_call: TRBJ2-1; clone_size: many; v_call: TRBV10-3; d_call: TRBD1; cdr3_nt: TGTGCCATCAGTGGACAGGGGAATAATTACAATGAGCAGTTCTTC; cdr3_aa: CAISGQGNNYNEQFF
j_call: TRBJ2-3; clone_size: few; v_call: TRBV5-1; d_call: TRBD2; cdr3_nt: TGCGCCACCAGGGATTTTCCCGGGACTAGCGGAGAGATTACGCAGTATTTT; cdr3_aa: CATRDFPGTSGEITQYF
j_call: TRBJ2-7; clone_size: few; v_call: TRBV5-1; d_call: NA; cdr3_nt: TGCGCCAGCAGCTACTCCCAATTACAGGGATCCTACGAGCAGTACTTC; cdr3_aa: CASSYSQLQGSYEQYF
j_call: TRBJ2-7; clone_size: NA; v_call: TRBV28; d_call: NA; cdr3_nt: TGTGCCAGCAGTTTAGGTTTTGCCTACGAGCAGTACTTC; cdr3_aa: CASSLGFAYEQYF
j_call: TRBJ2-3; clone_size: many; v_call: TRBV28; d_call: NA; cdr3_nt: TGTGCCAGCAGTTTAGGGGGGCAGGGCACAGATACGCAGTATTTT; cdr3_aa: CASSLGGQGTDTQYF
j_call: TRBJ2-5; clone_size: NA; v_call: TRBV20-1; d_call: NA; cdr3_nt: TGCAGTGCTGGACAGCGTCAAGAGACCCAGTACTTC; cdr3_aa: CSAGQRQETQYF
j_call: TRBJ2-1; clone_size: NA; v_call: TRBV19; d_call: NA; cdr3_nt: TGTGCCAGTAGTATGCCCCGGCAAAGCTACAATGAGCAGTTCTTC; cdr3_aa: CASSMPRQSYNEQFF
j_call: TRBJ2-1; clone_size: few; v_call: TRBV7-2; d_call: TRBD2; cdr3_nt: TGTGCCAGCAGCTTTCAGACTAGCGGGGGTGTTGAGCAGTTCTTC; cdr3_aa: CASSFQTSGGVEQFF
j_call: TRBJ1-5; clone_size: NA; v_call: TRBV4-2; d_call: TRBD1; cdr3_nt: TGTGCCAGCAGCCTAACCCAGGACAGGCCGGCCGATTTTCAGCCCCAGCATTTT; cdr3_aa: CASSLTQDRPADFQPQHF
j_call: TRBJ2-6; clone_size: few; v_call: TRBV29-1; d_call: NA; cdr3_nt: TGCAGCGTTGAGTCCGGGGCCAACGTCCTGACTTTC; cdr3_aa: CSVESGANVLTF
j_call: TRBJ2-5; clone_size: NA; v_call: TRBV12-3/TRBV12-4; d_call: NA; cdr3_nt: TGTGCCAGCAGCCCCGGGAGTAACCAAGAGACCCAGTACTTC; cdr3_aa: CASSPGSNQETQYF
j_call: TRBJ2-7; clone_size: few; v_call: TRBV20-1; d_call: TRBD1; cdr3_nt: TGCAGTGCTAGAGCATGGGACAGGGGGTCCTACGAGCAGTACTTC; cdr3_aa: CSARAWDRGSYEQYF
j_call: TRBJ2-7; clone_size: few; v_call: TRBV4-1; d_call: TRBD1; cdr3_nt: TGCGCCAGCAGCCCCGACGAGGGGGCGCCCTACGAGCAGTACTTC; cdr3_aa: CASSPDEGAPYEQYF
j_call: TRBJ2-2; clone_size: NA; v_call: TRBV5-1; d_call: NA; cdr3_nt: TGCGCCAGCAGCTTTGCAGGAGACACCGGGGAGCTGTTTTTT; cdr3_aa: CASSFAGDTGELFF
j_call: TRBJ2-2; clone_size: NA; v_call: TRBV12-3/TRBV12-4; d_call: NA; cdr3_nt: TGTGCCAGCAGTCCCACGGACCAGTTGTTGGGGGAGCTGTTTTTT; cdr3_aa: CASSPTDQLLGELFF
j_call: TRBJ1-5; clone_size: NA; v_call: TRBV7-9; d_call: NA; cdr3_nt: TGTGCCAGCAGCTTAGAGAGGGGCTGGGGCAATCAGCCCCAGCATTTT; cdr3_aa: CASSLERGWGNQPQHF
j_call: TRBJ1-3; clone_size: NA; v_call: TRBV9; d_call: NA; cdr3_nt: TGTGCCAGCAGCGGTGGCTGGACCGGAAACACCATATATTTT; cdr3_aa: CASSGGWTGNTIYF
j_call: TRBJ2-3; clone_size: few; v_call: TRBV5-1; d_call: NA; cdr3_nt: TGCGCCAGCAGCTTGCGAGCGGGTTCTAGCACAGATACGCAGTATTTT; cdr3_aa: CASSLRAGSSTDTQYF
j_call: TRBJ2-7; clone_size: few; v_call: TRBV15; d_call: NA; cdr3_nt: TGTGCCACCAGCAGAGATAAGGGTTCCTACGAGCAGTACTTC; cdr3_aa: CATSRDKGSYEQYF
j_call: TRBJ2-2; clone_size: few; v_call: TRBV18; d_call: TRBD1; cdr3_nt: TGTGCCAGCTCACTTTCGACAGGGGGCTGGACCGGGGAGCTGTTTTTT; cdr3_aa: CASSLSTGGWTGELFF
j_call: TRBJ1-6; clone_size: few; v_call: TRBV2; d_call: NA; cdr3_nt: NA; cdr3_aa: CASILDRGNSPLHF
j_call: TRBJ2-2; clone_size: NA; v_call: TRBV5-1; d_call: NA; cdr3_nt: TGCGCCAGCAGCCCTAAGGGACCCAATTCCGGGGAGCTGTTTTTT; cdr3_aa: CASSPKGPNSGELFF
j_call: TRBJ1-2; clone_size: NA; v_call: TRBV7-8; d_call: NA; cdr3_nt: TGTGCCAGCAGCTTAGAGGACGCAGACTATGGCTACACCTTC; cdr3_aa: CASSLEDADYGYTF
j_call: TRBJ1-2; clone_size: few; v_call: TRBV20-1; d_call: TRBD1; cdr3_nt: TGCAGTGCCACCGGACAGGGGAATAACTATGGCTACACCTTC; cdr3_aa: CSATGQGNNYGYTF
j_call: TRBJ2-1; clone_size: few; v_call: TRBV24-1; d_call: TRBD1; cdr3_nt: TGTGCCACCAGTGACAACAGGGGCCAAAACTCGATCAATGAGCAGTTCTTC; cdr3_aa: CATSDNRGQNSINEQFF
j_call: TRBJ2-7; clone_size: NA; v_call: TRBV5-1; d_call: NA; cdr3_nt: TGCGCCAGCAGCTTCTCGACCGGGACCGGGACCGAGCAGTACTTC; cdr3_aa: CASSFSTGTGTEQYF
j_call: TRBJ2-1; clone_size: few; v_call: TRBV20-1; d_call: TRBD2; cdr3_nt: TGCAGTGCTAGAGATCGCACTAGCGGGAGGGAATACTCCTACAATGAGCAGTTCTTC; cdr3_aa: CSARDRTSGREYSYNEQFF
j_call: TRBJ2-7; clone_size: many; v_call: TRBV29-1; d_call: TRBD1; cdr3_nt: TGCAGCGCAAAGGGACAGGGCGGCTACGAGCAGTACTTC; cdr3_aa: CSAKGQGGYEQYF
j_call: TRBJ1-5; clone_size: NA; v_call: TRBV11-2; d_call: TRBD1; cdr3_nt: TGTGCCAGCAGCTTAGATCGAGGGGGCTACTTACATTTT; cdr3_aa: CASSLDRGGYLHF